A selection of T cell receptor beta chains follows, all from one sample in a study of Ad26.COV2.S vaccination and SARS-CoV-2 variants. TCRdb's copy holds only in-frame clones and misses some; the assay was immunoSEQ multiplex PCR. Here the sample spans about 500,000 clones, 80% to 90% being singletons. This material consisted of peripheral blood, taken in a trial of Ad26.COV2.S vaccine versus placebo. These receptors all come from a person aged 18-65 years who received the Ad26.COV2.S COVID-19 vaccine or a placebo. Each CDR3 is given with its conserved first and last residue. Each record gives: D gene, clone size, V gene, J gene, CDR3 protein, CDR3 DNA. The D gene is left open where the match is weak. Not all rows give a size; the values are once, few, many and, for expanded clones, a class.

d_gene: TRBD1; abundance: once; v_gene: TRBV5-1; j_gene: TRBJ2-7; CDR3aa: CASSRQGQGSYEQYF; CDR3nt: TGCGCCAGCAGCCGCCAGGGACAGGGCTCCTACGAGCAGTACTTC
d_gene: TRBD1; abundance: NA; v_gene: TRBV5-1; j_gene: TRBJ2-7; CDR3aa: CASSPTGASYEQYF; CDR3nt: TGCGCCAGCAGCCCTACAGGGGCCTCCTACGAGCAGTACTTC
d_gene: NA; abundance: NA; v_gene: TRBV11-2; j_gene: TRBJ2-3; CDR3aa: CASSPLPRQLTDTQYF; CDR3nt: TGTGCCAGCAGCCCACTCCCGCGACAGCTCACAGATACGCAGTATTTT
d_gene: NA; abundance: once; v_gene: TRBV29-1; j_gene: TRBJ2-7; CDR3aa: CSVENRGRSGDKASPYEQYF; CDR3nt: TGCAGCGTTGAAAACCGGGGAAGATCGGGAGATAAGGCCTCCCCCTACGAGCAGTACTTC
d_gene: NA; abundance: NA; v_gene: TRBV5-1; j_gene: TRBJ2-1; CDR3aa: CASSPAPTAQSYNEQFF; CDR3nt: TGCGCCAGCAGCCCGGCGCCGACAGCGCAATCCTACAATGAGCAGTTCTTC
d_gene: NA; abundance: NA; v_gene: TRBV19; j_gene: TRBJ1-5; CDR3aa: CASSDRISSNQPQHF; CDR3nt: TGTGCCAGTAGTGACAGGATTTCTAGCAATCAGCCCCAGCATTTT
d_gene: NA; abundance: NA; v_gene: TRBV30; j_gene: TRBJ1-5; CDR3aa: CAWSEPGSHHNQPQHF; CDR3nt: TGTGCCTGGAGTGAGCCGGGATCGCACCACAATCAGCCCCAGCATTTT
d_gene: NA; abundance: NA; v_gene: TRBV12-3/TRBV12-4; j_gene: TRBJ2-3; CDR3aa: CASRRGQSDTQYF; CDR3nt: TGTGCCAGCAGAAGAGGACAGTCAGATACGCAGTATTTT
d_gene: TRBD1; abundance: NA; v_gene: TRBV28; j_gene: TRBJ1-2; CDR3aa: CASSSGQGSYGYTF; CDR3nt: TGTGCCAGCAGTTCGGGACAGGGTAGCTATGGCTACACCTTC
d_gene: NA; abundance: NA; v_gene: TRBV19; j_gene: TRBJ2-7; CDR3aa: CASSMGKEREQYF; CDR3nt: TGTGCCAGTAGTATGGGTAAGGAGCGGGAGCAGTACTTC
d_gene: TRBD2; abundance: NA; v_gene: TRBV4-2; j_gene: TRBJ2-3; CDR3aa: CASSQARSSGGSTDTQYF; CDR3nt: TGTGCCAGCAGCCAAGCTCGGTCTAGCGGGGGTAGCACAGATACGCAGTATTTT
d_gene: TRBD2; abundance: NA; v_gene: TRBV10-2; j_gene: TRBJ2-2; CDR3aa: CASSGTSPGELFF; CDR3nt: TGCGCCAGCAGTGGGACTAGCCCCGGGGAGCTGTTTTTT
d_gene: TRBD2; abundance: NA; v_gene: TRBV10-3; j_gene: TRBJ2-5; CDR3aa: CAISERLAGDYQETQYF; CDR3nt: TGTGCCATCAGTGAACGACTAGCGGGAGATTACCAAGAGACCCAGTACTTC
d_gene: TRBD2; abundance: NA; v_gene: TRBV6-2/TRBV6-3; j_gene: TRBJ2-7; CDR3aa: CASSIRFSGSAYEQYF; CDR3nt: TGTGCCAGCAGTATTCGATTTAGCGGGAGCGCCTACGAGCAGTACTTC
d_gene: NA; abundance: NA; v_gene: TRBV30; j_gene: TRBJ2-3; CDR3aa: CAWSVSSFTDTQYF; CDR3nt: TGTGCCTGGAGTGTGTCTAGTTTCACAGATACGCAGTATTTT
d_gene: TRBD2; abundance: NA; v_gene: TRBV9; j_gene: TRBJ2-3; CDR3aa: CASSASGSGGDTQYF; CDR3nt: TGTGCCAGCAGCGCCAGCGGGAGTGGGGGGGATACGCAGTATTTT
d_gene: TRBD1; abundance: NA; v_gene: TRBV5-4; j_gene: TRBJ2-7; CDR3aa: CASSLPPGQGYEQYF; CDR3nt: TGTGCCAGCAGCCTACCCCCGGGACAGGGCTACGAGCAGTACTTC
d_gene: NA; abundance: few; v_gene: TRBV7-2; j_gene: TRBJ1-5; CDR3aa: CASSLGVLQPQHF; CDR3nt: TGTGCCAGCAGCTTAGGGGTGTTACAGCCCCAGCATTTT
d_gene: NA; abundance: NA; v_gene: TRBV27; j_gene: TRBJ1-2; CDR3aa: CASSFGLSYGYTF; CDR3nt: TGTGCCAGCAGTTTCGGACTGTCCTATGGCTACACCTTC
d_gene: NA; abundance: NA; v_gene: TRBV6-6; j_gene: TRBJ2-5; CDR3aa: CASSYSVTQYF; CDR3nt: TGTGCCAGCAGTTACTCTGTGACCCAGTACTTC
d_gene: NA; abundance: NA; v_gene: TRBV2; j_gene: TRBJ2-7; CDR3aa: CASSESWGYEQYF; CDR3nt: TGTGCCAGCAGTGAAAGTTGGGGATACGAGCAGTACTTC
d_gene: NA; abundance: NA; v_gene: TRBV28; j_gene: TRBJ1-5; CDR3aa: CASHPPAGVGAQHF; CDR3nt: TGTGCCAGCCACCCCCCCGCGGGGGTGGGAGCCCAGCATTTT
d_gene: TRBD1; abundance: NA; v_gene: TRBV5-1; j_gene: TRBJ1-1; CDR3aa: CASSPHGTGMNTEAFF; CDR3nt: TGCGCCAGCAGCCCACACGGGACAGGGATGAACACTGAAGCTTTCTTT
d_gene: NA; abundance: NA; v_gene: TRBV12-3/TRBV12-4; j_gene: TRBJ1-2; CDR3aa: CASSYGYGYTF; CDR3nt: TGTGCCAGCAGTTACGGGTATGGCTACACCTTC
d_gene: NA; abundance: NA; v_gene: TRBV19; j_gene: TRBJ2-3; CDR3aa: CASQDRDTQYF; CDR3nt: TGTGCCAGCCAGGACAGAGATACGCAGTATTTT
d_gene: NA; abundance: NA; v_gene: TRBV5-1; j_gene: TRBJ2-4; CDR3aa: CASSLVGKRRTNIQYF; CDR3nt: TGCGCCAGCAGCTTGGTTGGGAAGAGAAGGACAAACATTCAGTACTTC
d_gene: TRBD1; abundance: NA; v_gene: TRBV11-2; j_gene: TRBJ2-7; CDR3aa: CASSSIDRAYEQYF; CDR3nt: TGTGCCAGCAGCTCAATTGACAGGGCCTACGAGCAGTACTTC
d_gene: NA; abundance: NA; v_gene: TRBV12-3/TRBV12-4; j_gene: TRBJ2-7; CDR3aa: CASRDGTAHEQYF; CDR3nt: TGTGCCAGCAGGGACGGGACGGCCCACGAGCAGTACTTC
d_gene: NA; abundance: NA; v_gene: TRBV7-3; j_gene: TRBJ1-2; CDR3aa: CASSLNGRTNYGYTF; CDR3nt: TGTGCCAGCAGCTTAAATGGGCGTACTAACTATGGCTACACCTTC
d_gene: NA; abundance: NA; v_gene: TRBV25-1; j_gene: TRBJ2-5; CDR3aa: CASSEWGTPQETQYF; CDR3nt: TGTGCCAGCAGTGAATGGGGGACACCACAAGAGACCCAGTACTTC
d_gene: NA; abundance: NA; v_gene: TRBV7-2; j_gene: TRBJ1-3; CDR3aa: CASSPPLAGERTIYF; CDR3nt: TGTGCCAGCAGCCCACCCCTTGCGGGTGAGAGGACCATATATTTT
d_gene: NA; abundance: NA; v_gene: TRBV6-1; j_gene: TRBJ2-2; CDR3aa: CASSELAGNTGELFF; CDR3nt: TGTGCCAGCAGTGAATTGGCTGGGAACACCGGGGAGCTGTTTTTT
d_gene: NA; abundance: NA; v_gene: TRBV11-2; j_gene: TRBJ2-7; CDR3aa: CASSLMEGPSHEQYF; CDR3nt: TGTGCCAGCAGCTTAATGGAGGGGCCAAGCCACGAGCAGTACTTC
d_gene: TRBD1; abundance: NA; v_gene: TRBV6-6; j_gene: TRBJ1-5; CDR3aa: CASSLRQGVNQPQHF; CDR3nt: TGTGCCAGCAGTTTACGACAGGGGGTCAATCAGCCCCAGCATTTT
d_gene: NA; abundance: NA; v_gene: TRBV27; j_gene: TRBJ1-6; CDR3aa: CASSLIYNSPLHF; CDR3nt: TGTGCCAGCAGTTTAATCTATAATTCACCCCTCCACTTT
d_gene: NA; abundance: few; v_gene: TRBV12-3/TRBV12-4; j_gene: TRBJ1-2; CDR3aa: CASSFSLPGYTF; CDR3nt: TGTGCCAGCAGTTTTTCCCTACCCGGCTACACCTTC
d_gene: NA; abundance: NA; v_gene: TRBV30; j_gene: TRBJ1-5; CDR3aa: CAWSVAGSRQPQHF; CDR3nt: TGTGCCTGGAGTGTAGCGGGATCCAGGCAGCCCCAGCATTTT
d_gene: NA; abundance: NA; v_gene: TRBV27; j_gene: TRBJ2-7; CDR3aa: CASSLRSTYEQYF; CDR3nt: TGTGCCAGCAGTTTACGCAGCACCTACGAGCAGTACTTC
d_gene: NA; abundance: NA; v_gene: TRBV7-9; j_gene: TRBJ1-2; CDR3aa: CASSLIDYGYTF; CDR3nt: TGTGCCAGCAGCCTTATTGACTATGGCTACACCTTC
d_gene: TRBD2; abundance: NA; v_gene: TRBV6-5; j_gene: TRBJ2-1; CDR3aa: CASSTGLVYNEQFF; CDR3nt: TGTGCCAGCAGTACCGGACTAGTCTACAATGAGCAGTTCTTC
d_gene: TRBD1; abundance: NA; v_gene: TRBV7-2; j_gene: TRBJ1-1; CDR3aa: CASSLSLGQVMNTEAFF; CDR3nt: TGTGCCAGCAGCTTATCTTTAGGACAGGTCATGAACACTGAAGCTTTCTTT
d_gene: NA; abundance: once; v_gene: TRBV11-2; j_gene: TRBJ1-1; CDR3aa: CASSLGRGAAFF; CDR3nt: TGTGCCAGCAGCTTAGGTAGGGGGGCAGCTTTCTTT
d_gene: NA; abundance: NA; v_gene: TRBV18; j_gene: TRBJ2-7; CDR3aa: CASSPENKELPWAYEQYF; CDR3nt: TGTGCCAGCTCACCCGAAAATAAGGAACTCCCGTGGGCCTACGAGCAGTACTTC
d_gene: NA; abundance: NA; v_gene: TRBV5-1; j_gene: TRBJ1-4; CDR3aa: CASSLQVGNEKLFF; CDR3nt: TGCGCCAGCAGCTTACAGGTCGGCAATGAAAAACTGTTTTTT
d_gene: NA; abundance: NA; v_gene: TRBV28; j_gene: TRBJ2-3; CDR3aa: CASSADITDTQYF; CDR3nt: TGTGCCAGCAGTGCGGATATCACAGATACGCAGTATTTT
d_gene: NA; abundance: NA; v_gene: TRBV18; j_gene: TRBJ1-1; CDR3aa: CASSPPYMNTEAFF; CDR3nt: TGTGCCAGCTCACCACCTTACATGAACACTGAAGCTTTCTTT
d_gene: NA; abundance: NA; v_gene: TRBV6-5; j_gene: TRBJ1-5; CDR3aa: CASNTYNQPQHF; CDR3nt: TGTGCCAGCAATACCTACAATCAGCCCCAGCATTTT
d_gene: TRBD1; abundance: NA; v_gene: TRBV2; j_gene: TRBJ1-2; CDR3aa: CASSGGGIGRTF; CDR3nt: TGTGCCAGCAGTGGAGGGGGCATAGGACGTACCTTC